A selection of T cell receptor beta chains follows, all from one sample in a study of T cell responses to AZD1222 COVID-19 vaccine. Here immunoSEQ multiplex PCR was the method, and the copy in TCRdb shows in-frame clones only, minus some. Altogether about 100,000 clones are present, approximately 89% being singletons, with the ten largest covering 3% to 3.5%. Sequenced material: peripheral blood, taken on day 0 of MenACWY control vaccination. These receptors originate from an adult in good health. Each CDR3 is given with its conserved first and last residue. The order of the fields is V gene, J gene, CDR3 protein.

v_call: TRBV29-1; j_call: TRBJ1-2; cdr3_aa: CSVAAFNGYTF
v_call: TRBV7-2; j_call: TRBJ2-2; cdr3_aa: CASSLQGRLNTGELFF
v_call: TRBV29-1; j_call: TRBJ1-5; cdr3_aa: CSVDQGSNQPQHF
v_call: TRBV24-1; j_call: TRBJ2-3; cdr3_aa: CATSASWTGLAGDTDTQYF
v_call: TRBV28; j_call: TRBJ2-2; cdr3_aa: CASSPVMGTGELFF
v_call: TRBV10-2; j_call: TRBJ2-7; cdr3_aa: CASRRGLAGGTNYEQYF
v_call: TRBV18; j_call: TRBJ2-2; cdr3_aa: CASSPWTSGERNTGELFF
v_call: TRBV13; j_call: TRBJ2-2; cdr3_aa: CASSAHPPGLAGTGELFF
v_call: TRBV4-3; j_call: TRBJ2-1; cdr3_aa: CASSQDKRGGRNEQFF
v_call: TRBV7-2; j_call: TRBJ1-1; cdr3_aa: CASSWTGIEAFF
v_call: TRBV5-1; j_call: TRBJ2-7; cdr3_aa: CASSPAQVGKYEQYF
v_call: TRBV7-9; j_call: TRBJ1-3; cdr3_aa: CASSFEGPNTIYF
v_call: TRBV2; j_call: TRBJ2-1; cdr3_aa: CASRETGIIYNEQFF
v_call: TRBV4-1; j_call: TRBJ1-3; cdr3_aa: CASSQEGRIGTGNTIYF
v_call: TRBV25-1; j_call: TRBJ2-7; cdr3_aa: CAPLAKTYEQYF
v_call: TRBV27; j_call: TRBJ1-1; cdr3_aa: CASSLPGRRTEAFF
v_call: TRBV5-8; j_call: TRBJ1-5; cdr3_aa: CASSWTGIDQPQHF
v_call: TRBV6-5; j_call: TRBJ2-5; cdr3_aa: CASRTGTALDVTQYF
v_call: TRBV5-6; j_call: TRBJ1-6; cdr3_aa: CASSLFQNLYNSPLHF
v_call: TRBV28; j_call: TRBJ1-2; cdr3_aa: CASGSGVYGYTF
v_call: TRBV3-1/TRBV3-2; j_call: TRBJ2-1; cdr3_aa: CASSRGTTNGDEQFF
v_call: TRBV27; j_call: TRBJ1-6; cdr3_aa: CASSLSGDSPNSPLHF
v_call: TRBV4-2; j_call: TRBJ2-5; cdr3_aa: CASSQNRGRETQYF
v_call: TRBV6-1; j_call: TRBJ2-5; cdr3_aa: CASSEVTGVTQYF
v_call: TRBV10-3; j_call: TRBJ1-6; cdr3_aa: CAISDWSRGRGYNSPLHF
v_call: TRBV4-3; j_call: TRBJ1-1; cdr3_aa: CASSPYRVMNTEAFF
v_call: TRBV18; j_call: TRBJ1-1; cdr3_aa: CASSPLPEHMNTEAFF
v_call: TRBV10-1; j_call: TRBJ2-1; cdr3_aa: CASSGGFSYNEQFF
v_call: TRBV2; j_call: TRBJ2-2; cdr3_aa: CASSVAGDSLFNTGELFF
v_call: TRBV19; j_call: TRBJ1-1; cdr3_aa: CASSMARTEADTEAFF
v_call: TRBV6-5; j_call: TRBJ2-7; cdr3_aa: CASSSGLAGNYEQYF
v_call: TRBV27; j_call: TRBJ2-7; cdr3_aa: CASSPGTTGLAGGEGEQYF
v_call: TRBV25-1; j_call: TRBJ2-2; cdr3_aa: CASSEYASADDHTGELFF
v_call: TRBV4-3; j_call: TRBJ2-2; cdr3_aa: CASSPMNTGELFF
v_call: TRBV29-1; j_call: TRBJ1-6; cdr3_aa: CSTGEGSDSPLHF
v_call: TRBV6-4; j_call: TRBJ1-1; cdr3_aa: CASSRDQNTEAFF
v_call: TRBV4-1; j_call: TRBJ2-5; cdr3_aa: CASSLRLGQSETQYF
v_call: TRBV6-5; j_call: TRBJ1-1; cdr3_aa: CASSYLNKAEAFF
v_call: TRBV4-2; j_call: TRBJ1-4; cdr3_aa: CASSQELGTGDEKLFF
v_call: TRBV13; j_call: TRBJ1-6; cdr3_aa: CASSAPNSPLHF
v_call: TRBV11-1; j_call: TRBJ2-2; cdr3_aa: CASSLGTGNTGELFF
v_call: TRBV5-1; j_call: TRBJ1-1; cdr3_aa: CASSPRGTEAFF
v_call: TRBV19; j_call: TRBJ1-1; cdr3_aa: CASSIGLYTEAFF
v_call: TRBV29-1; j_call: TRBJ1-5; cdr3_aa: CSVAFTGSNQPQHF
v_call: TRBV28; j_call: TRBJ1-5; cdr3_aa: CASSTPGASYNQPQHF
v_call: TRBV6-5; j_call: TRBJ1-5; cdr3_aa: CASRSGQGPLIPQHF
v_call: TRBV6-5; j_call: TRBJ1-5; cdr3_aa: CATAWQGGSNQPQHF
v_call: TRBV7-3; j_call: TRBJ2-5; cdr3_aa: CASSQGNQETQYF
v_call: TRBV12-3/TRBV12-4; j_call: TRBJ2-2; cdr3_aa: CASSVGFPGELFF
v_call: TRBV27; j_call: TRBJ1-5; cdr3_aa: CASSWKGYQPQHF